The 20 T cell receptor beta chains in this list originate from one sample, sequenced in a study of cytomegalovirus exposure and HLA in healthy donors. Assay: immunoSEQ multiplex PCR; the TCRdb copy retains only in-frame clones and omits some. Seen here are under 100,000 clones, roughly 80% observed once, and the top ten hold 12%. Sequencing input: PBMCs. The receptors were gathered from a woman aged 18-29 years in good health and CMV-seropositive.

This clone has only a few counts. The chain joins TRBV6-1 to TRBJ2-7; possibly TRBD2 for D (6 bases). The V end lost 2 bases, the J end lost 0 bases, and 11 bases lay between the germline ends. This CDR3 contains 15 residues. From germline, CDR1 is MNHNS and CDR2 SASEGT. The CDR3 here is CASSERPGSSYEQYF. The CDR3 DNA reads TGTGCCAGCAGTGAACGGCCCGGGAGCTCCTACGAGCAGTACTTC.

The chain employs TRBV10-3 and TRBJ2-1; tentative D call: TRBD1 (6 bases). Trimming pared 6 bases from V and 0 bases from J, leaving 12 bases between. CDR3 length: 15 residues. The V gene's germline CDR1 is ENHRY and CDR2 SYGVKD. The CDR3 sequence: CAIRTGQNSYNEQFF. In DNA, the CDR3 is TGTGCCATCAGGACCGGACAGAACTCCTACAATGAGCAGTTCTTC.

V usage is TRBV6-1 and J usage is TRBJ2-1; D call uncertain. Germline V lookup: CDR1 MNHNS, CDR2 SASEGT. CDR3 size: 12 residues. V was pared by 8 bases and J by 5 bases, with 10 bases between. In DNA form, the CDR3 reads TGTGCCAGCGCCTACAGAAACAATGAGCAGTTCTTC. Protein product: CASAYRNNEQFF.

The rearrangement joins TRBV7-9 to TRBJ1-2, with 10 bases matching TRBD1. The CDR3 runs to 17 residues. CDR1 is SEHNR, CDR2 FQNEAQ, per germline (reference sequence). V was clipped by 2 bases and J by 5 bases; unmatched bases: 11. The CDR3 is CASSLPGQGRLEYGYTF. The CDR3 region has the DNA TGTGCCAGCAGCTTACCGGGACAGGGGCGCCTAGAGTATGGCTACACCTTC.

The chain joins TRBV9 to TRBJ2-2; 7 nucleotides match TRBD1. J was trimmed by 0 bases and V by 2 bases; bases with no gene match: 4. Germline V gives CDR1 SGDLS, CDR2 YYNGEE. This CDR3 has 16 amino acids. The CDR3 nucleotides are TGTGCCAGCAGCGTTACGGGACAGTCGAACACCGGGGAGCTGTTTTTT. Its translation is CASSVTGQSNTGELFF.

The chain has TRBV28 and TRBJ1-3; D is uncertain. Between the trimmed V and J ends, which lost 7 bases and 8 bases, there was a span of 15 bases. CDR3 size: 13 residues. The germline gives CDR1 MDHEN, CDR2 SYDVKM. In DNA, the CDR3 is TGTGCCAGCACCCTATCATACCCGGACACCATATATTTT. Amino acid sequence: CASTLSYPDTIYF.

The chain uses TRBV19 and TRBJ2-5; 8 bases align to TRBD1. The CDR3 sequence is 14 residues long. The J segment lost 10 bases and the V segment lost 5 bases, leaving 12 bases of the junction unmatched. The germline gives CDR1 LNHDA, CDR2 SQIVND (reference sequence). The CDR3 is CASSPGQEWRDQYF. CDR3 DNA: TGTGCCAGTAGTCCGGGACAGGAATGGAGAGACCAGTACTTC.

The chain uses TRBV4-2 and TRBJ1-6, with 7 positions matching TRBD1. V trimming: 4 bases; J trimming: 9 bases; junction bases outside the gene matches: 9. This CDR3 has 15 amino acids. Germline assignment: CDR1 LGHNA and CDR2 YNFKEQ. The CDR3 DNA follows: TGTGCCAGCAGCCCAAAGGGGGACAGCGCTTCACCCCTCCACTTT. Its translation is CASSPKGDSASPLHF.

This clone was observed a few times. This rearrangement joins TRBV9 to TRBJ2-3; D is perhaps TRBD2 (6 bases). This CDR3 contains 14 residues. The V gene lost 4 bases and the J gene lost 6 bases, with 15 bases spanning the gap. CDR1 is SGDLS, CDR2 YYNGEE, per germline. CDR3 protein: CASSKEPGGDTQYF. The CDR3 DNA reads TGTGCCAGCAGCAAGGAGCCAGGAGGGGATACGCAGTATTTT.

This clone came up a few times. The chain has TRBV19 and TRBJ2-1, with a weak D call TRBD1 (5 bases). Germline CDR1 is LNHDA and CDR2 is SQIVND (reference sequence). V lost 8 bases to trimming and J lost 1 base, with 12 bases between them. The CDR3 totals 14 residues. The CDR3 region has the DNA TGTGCCAGTCAGGGTCCTGGGTCCTACAATGAGCAGTTCTTC. Amino acids: CASQGPGSYNEQFF. Combining the CDR3 with reference TRBV19 and TRBJ2-1 gives the whole variable domain DGGITQSPKYLFRKEGQNVTLSCEQNLNHDAMYWYRQDPGQGLRLIYYSQIVNDFQKGDIAEGYSVSREKKESFPLTVTSAQKNPTAFYLCASQGPGSYNEQFFGPGTRLTVL.

This clone has a single count. V and J are TRBV30 and TRBJ1-4; possible D gene TRBD1, 5 bases. Germline CDR1 and CDR2: GTSNPN and SVGIG (reference sequence). Trimming pared 0 bases from V and 3 bases from J, leaving 11 bases between. The CDR3 runs to 15 residues. CDR3 DNA: TGTGCCTGGAGTGTAAATGGAGGGGCTAATGAAAAACTGTTTTTT. Amino acids: CAWSVNGGANEKLFF.

The chain is built from TRBV18 and TRBJ2-2, with TRBD1 matching 9 bases. V gave up 4 bases and J gave up 1 base; unmatched junction bases: 1. Germline CDR1 reads KGHSH; CDR2 reads LQKENI. This CDR3 spans 15 amino acids. The CDR3 sequence is CASSRGQGNTGELFF. CDR3 bases: TGTGCCAGCTCACGGGGACAGGGGAACACCGGGGAGCTGTTTTTT.

This sequence joins TRBV20-1 and TRBJ2-5; D might be TRBD1 (5 bases). Germline V gene lookup returns CDR1 DFQATT and CDR2 SNEGSKA (reference sequence). The CDR3 has 11 amino acids. V was trimmed by 6 bases and J by 3 bases, leaving 8 bases between them. The CDR3 here is CSAGREETQYF. CDR3 DNA: TGCAGTGCAGGCAGGGAAGAGACCCAGTACTTC.

The chain combines TRBV27 with TRBJ2-1, with D unclear. The germline CDR1 and CDR2 sequences are MNHEY and SMNVEV (reference sequence). The ends were cut back, 6 bases at V and 3 bases at J, with 9 bases in the middle. The CDR3 loop spans 13 amino acids. The CDR3 DNA is TGTGCCAGCAGCTACTCGGGCTACAATGAGCAGTTCTTC. Its protein is CASSYSGYNEQFF.

This clone was recorded many times. The chain combines TRBV2 with TRBJ1-1; 7 bases are a match to TRBD1. Germline values: CDR1 SNHLY, CDR2 FYNNEI. This CDR3 spans 12 amino acids. V shed 4 bases, J shed 6 bases, and the junction held 2 bases outside the gene matches. This CDR3 is CASSAQGAEAFF. CDR3 sequence (DNA): TGTGCCAGCAGTGCCCAGGGGGCTGAAGCTTTCTTT.

Note on this clone: The junction departs from the called germline gene at one end, perhaps through a read error. The chain recombines TRBV10-1 with TRBJ2-1, with 9 bases that match TRBD2. This CDR3 spans 16 amino acids. The germline V gene encodes CDR1 WNHNN and CDR2 SYGVQD (reference sequence). The CDR3 bases are TGCGCCAGCAGTGAGTCTAGGCTGGAGCGGGGGGCCCCCCAGCTCTTC. This codes for CASSESRLERGAPQLF.

V gene TRBV18 combines with J gene TRBJ1-6, with a tentative D call TRBD1 (5 bases). Trimming removed 1 base from V and 7 bases from J, with 14 bases in between. From germline, CDR1 is KGHSH and CDR2 LQKENI. This CDR3 has 16 amino acids. CDR3 nucleotide sequence: TGTGCCAGCTCACCACAAGATACGAGGACAAATTCACCCCTCCACTTT. Translating it yields CASSPQDTRTNSPLHF.

The chain uses TRBV9 and TRBJ2-6; TRBD2 might be the D (6 bases). The length of the CDR3 is 15 residues. Trimming removed 4 bases at V and 4 bases at J, with 12 bases between. Germline CDR1 reads SGDLS; CDR2 reads YYNGEE. CDR3 loop: CASSNGGSGANVLTF. DNA of the CDR3: TGTGCCAGCAGCAACGGGGGTTCGGGGGCCAACGTCCTGACTTTC. Using reference TRBV9 and TRBJ2-6 for the parts outside the CDR3, the full variable domain is DSGVTQTPKHLITATGQRVTLRCSPRSGDLSVYWYQQSLDQGLQFLIQYYNGEERAKGNILERFSAQQFPDLHSELNLSSLELGDSALYFCASSNGGSGANVLTFGAGSRLTVL.

This clone came up once. The chain combines TRBV28 with TRBJ2-5; TRBD1 matches 7 bases. Trimming cost V 5 bases and J 0 bases; bases outside gene matches: 9. Germline CDR1 and CDR2: MDHEN and SYDVKM. This CDR3 region has 16 residues. This chain's CDR3 is CASSTWDSTYQETQYF. CDR3 nucleotide sequence: TGTGCCAGCAGTACCTGGGACAGCACGTACCAAGAGACCCAGTACTTC.

The gene calls are TRBV9 and TRBJ2-1; 9 bases agree with TRBD2. Germline CDR1 reads SGDLS; CDR2 reads YYNGEE. This CDR3 is 15 amino acids long. The ends lost 2 bases at V and 5 bases at J; junction bases unmatched: 5. The CDR3 nucleotides are TGTGCCAGCAGCGTTCAGCGGGGGGCCCACAATGAGCAGTTCTTC. Residues: CASSVQRGAHNEQFF.